The next 14 T cell receptor beta chains were all read from a single sample in a study of regulatory T cells in long-lasting Graves disease. Time point in this sample: persistent/refractory GD, antithyroid drugs over 5 years with positive TRAb. The TCR library was made from RNA that had been extracted from PBMCs in TRIzol. TCR beta libraries were built with iRepertoire HTBI primers and Arm-PCR of CDR3 regions. Via MiXCR, TCRdb re-called the multiplex PCR reads, giving one row per CDR3 protein. The sample has fewer than 400,000 distinct CDR3 sequences, 20% seen once. The sample was peripheral blood mononuclear cells (PBMCs), taken when the disease was refractory, from a patient treated with antithyroid drugs. These receptors all stem from a female donor with Graves disease.

This clonotype showed up just a few times. This chain joins TRBV7-9 and TRBJ2-5, with D perhaps matching TRBD2 (7 bases). V gave up 5 bases and J gave up 5 bases, with 15 bases separating them. The CDR3 runs 14 residues. Per germline, CDR1 SEHNR and CDR2 FQNEAQ (reference sequence). Here the CDR3 DNA reads TGTGCCAGCAGCCAACCGGGGGGCGGGGAGACCCAGTACTTC. Its translation is CASSQPGGGETQYF.

The chain combines TRBV28 with TRBJ1-1, with unresolved D. This CDR3 region has 12 residues. Per germline, CDR1 MDHEN and CDR2 SYDVKM. The V gene lost 8 bases and the J gene lost 2 bases, with 9 bases spanning the gap. This chain's CDR3 is CASRQRNTEAFF. In DNA form, the CDR3 reads TGTGCCAGCCGACAACGTAACACTGAAGCTTTCTTT.

Ten or more counts support this clonotype. This chain joins TRBV7-3 and TRBJ2-7, with D hard to call. The CDR3 is 13 residues long. Per germline, CDR1 SGHTA and CDR2 FQGTGA. V was cut by 1 base and J by 5 bases, with 9 bases left in between. CDR3 DNA sequence: TGTGCCAGCAGCTTAAACCCATCGGACGAGCAGTACTTC. Protein sequence: CASSLNPSDEQYF. Combining the CDR3 with reference TRBV7-3 and TRBJ2-7 gives the whole variable domain GAGVSQTPSNKVTEKGKYVELRCDPISGHTALYWYRQSLGQGPEFLIYFQGTGAADDSGLPNDRFFAVRPEGSVSTLKIQRTERGDSAVYLCASSLNPSDEQYFGPGTRLTVT.

Ten or more counts support this clonotype. This chain connects TRBV12-3 or TRBV12-4 to TRBJ2-2; D is unresolved. The CDR3 covers 11 residues. Trimming left V 3 bases short and J 6 bases short, with 2 bases between. The CDR3 region has the DNA TGTGCCAGCAGTTTCCCCGGGGAGCTGTTTTTT. As protein: CASSFPGELFF.

This clonotype was observed many times. This chain joins TRBV6-1 and TRBJ2-7; 9 nucleotides agree with TRBD1. CDR1 MNHNS and CDR2 SASEGT come from the germline V gene. V was clipped by 6 bases and J by 3 bases; unmatched bases: 0. This CDR3 is built from 12 residues. CDR3 protein: CASRGQGYEQYF. The CDR3 bases are TGTGCCAGCAGGGGACAGGGCTACGAGCAGTACTTC.

As concerns this clonotype: One end of the junction does not line up with germline, which may come from a read error. The V gene is TRBV7-2, the J gene TRBJ1-1; 7 nucleotides agree with TRBD1. Germline assignment: CDR1 SGHTA and CDR2 FQGNSA. This CDR3 contains 15 residues. This CDR3 is CASSFSGTVGTEASF. CDR3 DNA sequence: TGTGCCAGCAGCTTCTCCGGGACAGTCGGCACTGAAGCTTCCTTT. The entire variable domain, with the rest obtained from reference TRBV7-2 and TRBJ1-1, is as follows: GAGVSQSPSNKVTEKGKDVELRCDPISGHTALYWYRQSLGQGLEFLIYFQGNSAPDKSGLPSDRFSAERTGGSVSTLTIQRTQQEDSAVYLCASSFSGTVGTEASFGQGTRLTVV.

This clonotype showed up many times. The rearrangement links TRBV12-3 or TRBV12-4 to TRBJ1-3; D is perhaps TRBD1 (6 bases). This CDR3 contains 14 residues. Trimming left V 5 bases short and J 7 bases short, with 15 bases between. The DNA for the CDR3 is TGTGCCAGCAGTCTAACAGGGTCGCGGAACACCATATATTTT. Translating gives CASSLTGSRNTIYF.

With regard to this clonotype: Given a much more abundant clone one base away, this may be a read error. The chain joins TRBV28 to TRBJ1-2; D uncertain. The length of the CDR3 is 15 residues. Germline CDR1 reads MDHEN; CDR2 reads SYDVKM. The CDR3 reads CASSSYTEANYGCTF. In nucleotides, the CDR3 is TGTGCCAGCAGTTCATACACAGAGGCTAACTATGGCTGCACCTTC.

In its sample, this clonotype was seen many times. V and J are TRBV7-8 and TRBJ1-1; D gene unclear. Trimming took 7 bases from V and 1 from J, leaving 19 bases between them. CDR1 is SGHVS and CDR2 is FQNEAQ in the germline V gene. The CDR3 runs 16 residues. CDR3 in amino acids: CASTTDLFFSNTEAFF. CDR3 coding DNA: TGTGCCAGCACCACCGATCTCTTCTTCTCGAACACTGAAGCTTTCTTT.

This clonotype was picked up many times. The chain links TRBV3-1 to TRBJ1-1; D may be TRBD1 (5 bases). Trimming removed 2 bases at V and 11 bases at J, with 21 bases between. In germline, CDR1 is LGHDT, CDR2 YNNKEL (reference sequence). The CDR3 length is 15 residues. CDR3 bases: TGTGCCAGCAGCCAAAAGGGGCATGAAGGAGCAAGGGCTTTCTTT. Protein: CASSQKGHEGARAFF.

This clonotype has only a few counts. The CDR3 sequence: CAISDYDTRNTEAFF. CDR3 nucleotides: TGTGCCATCAGTGATTACGACACGCGGAACACTGAAGCTTTCTTT. The V gene is TRBV10-3, the J gene TRBJ1-1; no reliable D call. Trimming took off 3 bases at V and 1 base at J, with 12 bases between the two ends. The germline V gene encodes CDR1 ENHRY and CDR2 SYGVKD. CDR3 length: 15 residues.

This clonotype was counted once. This chain connects TRBV4-3 to TRBJ1-5; D gene ambiguous. Germline V gene sequence: CDR1 LGHNA, CDR2 YSLEER. Trimming cost V 0 bases and J 3 bases, with 6 bases left between them. CDR3 length: 14 amino acids. The CDR3 loop is CASSQDLDNQPQHF. The CDR3 region has the DNA TGCGCCAGCAGCCAAGATCTGGACAATCAGCCCCAGCATTTT.

This chain uses TRBV24-1 with TRBJ2-3, with 11 positions matching TRBD2. The trim removed 6 bases at V and 4 bases at J, leaving 11 bases unmatched. The CDR3 totals 17 residues. Germline-derived CDR1 and CDR2 are KGHDR and SFDVKD. The CDR3 reads CATSPPLLAGAADTQYF. CDR3 nucleotides: TGTGCCACCAGTCCCCCCTTACTAGCGGGAGCTGCAGATACGCAGTATTTT.

This clonotype was seen repeatedly, ten times or more. The chain employs TRBV7-2 and TRBJ2-5; D not resolved. Trimming took 2 bases from V and 5 from J, leaving 15 bases between them. CDR3 length: 15 amino acids. Germline-derived CDR1 and CDR2 are SGHTA and FQGNSA. Here the CDR3 DNA reads TGTGCCAGCAGCTTACACCGGGCCCATATGGAGACCCAGTACTTC. It yields the protein CASSLHRAHMETQYF. The variable domain in full, with the rest retrieved from reference TRBV7-2 and TRBJ2-5, is GAGVSQSPSNKVTEKGKDVELRCDPISGHTALYWYRQSLGQGLEFLIYFQGNSAPDKSGLPSDRFSAERTGGSVSTLTIQRTQQEDSAVYLCASSLHRAHMETQYFGPGTRLLVL.